Presented here are 10 T cell receptor beta chains from one specimen sequenced in a study of T cells in tumors after PD-1 blockade. Profiled with immunoSEQ multiplex PCR; TCRdb holds only in-frame clones, not every one. The sample comprises 50,000 to 75,000 clones, around 72% of which are singletons, and roughly 4.7% rests with the top ten. The material was PBMCs, obtained after anti-PD-1 treatment. These receptors were collected from a human donor with basal cell carcinoma.

This chain joins TRBV5-1 and TRBJ1-6; tentative D call: TRBD1 (6 bases). The CDR3 spans 15 residues. Germline CDR1 SGHRS, CDR2 YFSETQ. Deletions cut 6 bases from V and 7 bases from J, with 17 bases between. The DNA of the CDR3 is TGCGCCAGCAAAGCTGAGGCAGGGACAAATTCACCCCTCCACTTT. Residues: CASKAEAGTNSPLHF.

This clone was detected only a few times. The rearrangement uses TRBV7-9 and TRBJ2-6; D ambiguous. The V and J ends lost 8 bases and 0 bases respectively, with 5 bases between them. The germline V gene encodes CDR1 SEHNR and CDR2 FQNEAQ (reference sequence). This CDR3 region has 13 residues. The CDR3 DNA reads TGTGCCAGCCGGATCTCTGGGGCCAACGTCCTGACTTTC. Its protein is CASRISGANVLTF.

This clone was observed a handful of times. The rearrangement uses TRBV2 and TRBJ2-1, with TRBD2 identical over 15 bases. The V segment lost 6 bases and the J segment 6 bases; nucleotides outside the gene matches: 15. The CDR3 is 19 amino acids. Germline values: CDR1 SNHLY, CDR2 FYNNEI. The CDR3 bases are TGTGCCAGCAGCGCAATCGGGACTAGCGGGGGGACTATCCCCAATGAGCAGTTCTTC. Translation: CASSAIGTSGGTIPNEQFF.

The genes are TRBV12-3 or TRBV12-4 and TRBJ1-4; D call uncertain. V lost 8 bases and J 8 bases, leaving 6 bases between the germline ends. The CDR3 is 10 residues long. CDR3 loop: CASGREKLFF. CDR3 nucleotides: TGTGCCAGCGGTCGGGAAAAACTGTTTTTT.

By share, this clone ranks as medium-sized. The chain employs TRBV3-1 (or the pseudogene TRBV3-2) and TRBJ2-2; 8 bases are a match to TRBD2. This CDR3 comprises 15 residues. Germline V CDR1 and CDR2: LGHDT, YNNKEL (reference sequence). The trim removed 4 bases at V and 2 bases at J, leaving 3 bases unmatched. The CDR3 protein is CASSPSGGNTGELFF. The CDR3 coding sequence is TGTGCCAGCAGCCCCAGCGGGGGAAACACCGGGGAGCTGTTTTTT.

The chain couples TRBV27 to TRBJ2-7; 12 nucleotides align to TRBD2. V was clipped by 0 bases and J by 2 bases; unmatched bases: 2. This CDR3 is built from 16 residues. Germline V gives CDR1 MNHEY, CDR2 SMNVEV (reference sequence). The CDR3 here is CASSLSLAGGTYEQYF. The CDR3 DNA is TGTGCCAGCAGTTTATCACTAGCGGGGGGTACCTACGAGCAGTACTTC.

The genes are TRBV3-1 (or the pseudogene TRBV3-2) and TRBJ2-3; 10 nucleotides match TRBD2. The trim removed 4 bases at V and 8 bases at J, leaving 9 bases unmatched. Germline values: CDR1 LGHDT, CDR2 YNNKEL (reference sequence). CDR3 length: 15 residues. The CDR3 sequence is CASSPQSGGAPTQYF. The CDR3 nucleotides read TGTGCCAGCAGCCCTCAAAGCGGGGGGGCCCCTACGCAGTATTTT.

CDR3: CASSYGQLYGYTF. CDR3 DNA sequence: TGTGCCAGCAGTTACGGTCAGCTTTATGGCTACACCTTC. The chain recombines TRBV6-5 with TRBJ1-2; the D is unclear. Germline CDR1 and CDR2: MNHEY and SVGAGI. The CDR3 is made up of 13 amino acids. Trimming stripped 2 bases from V and 5 bases from J, with 9 bases between.

This chain links TRBV2 with TRBJ2-1; possibly TRBD1 for D (6 bases). From germline, CDR1 is SNHLY and CDR2 FYNNEI. The CDR3 loop spans 14 amino acids. V lost 10 bases, J lost 0 bases, and 13 bases lay in between. This CDR3 is CATAGTNSYNEQFF. DNA of the CDR3: TGTGCCACCGCCGGGACAAACTCCTACAATGAGCAGTTCTTC.

The chain links TRBV30 to TRBJ2-3, with 7 bases matching TRBD2. The CDR3 is made up of 15 amino acids. The germline V gene encodes CDR1 GTSNPN and CDR2 SVGIG (reference sequence). V dropped 0 bases and J dropped 3; count of bases not matched to a gene: 6. CDR3 DNA sequence: TGTGCCTGGAGTGTAATGGGACTACCAACAGATACGCAGTATTTT. The encoded protein is CAWSVMGLPTDTQYF.